This T cell receptor beta chain stems from a study of T cell changes during pregnancy in multiple sclerosis (dated by TCRdb to between 2017 and 2020). Background for the entire study: The study examined how the T cell repertoire changed over the course of pregnancy in women with multiple sclerosis.

The library was built by means of the immunoSEQ multiplex PCR assay. Imported from immuneACCESS, the table was reduced by TCRdb to in-frame sequences with V and J called. These copies leave out some clones; in studies compared against another copy, an unresolved V gene accounts for under half, and the cause of the remainder is not known. The sample yields approximately 60,000 clones; 75% to 95% were counted once. The top ten clonotypes cover 3.5% to 4.5% of the sample. Via the germline V gene, CDR1 is LGHNA and CDR2 YSLEER. The germline V end is reduced by 4 bases and the J end by 7 bases; junction bases left unmatched: 3. Including cysteine and phenylalanine, the CDR3 has 14 amino acids. The DNA shown is the 42-base CDR3, in frame from base 1. About this clone itself: Its target antigen remains unknown. It has no much larger one-base neighbor in the sample; base qualities were not kept.

The rearrangement joined TRBV4-3 to TRBJ1-6; 8 bases in the junction line up with TRBD1. This TCR was recovered from a female donor in good health, enrolled as a control in a pregnancy study. This specimen consisted of peripheral blood, obtained after pregnancy. Here is the DNA: TGCGCCAGCAGCCTAGACAGGGGAAATTCACCCCTCCACTTT. This encodes CASSLDRGNSPLHF.